The T cell receptor beta chain under discussion was sequenced for a study of shared clonotypes between healthy human individuals. Findings and limits, study-wide: In several donors, around 5% of naive CD4 clonotypes appeared in common. The sole specimen, blood, was sampled, and tissue repertoires likely differ.

CDR3 length: 15 residues. Per germline, CDR1 SGHRS and CDR2 YFSETQ. The germline V and J ends were trimmed by 4 bases and 2 bases, with 14 bases remaining between them. In the sorted-subset replicate PCRs, around 0.2 ug DNA, 30,000 or so T cell genomes, was used. Profiling relied on immunoSEQ multiplex PCR, and the TCRdb table lists in-frame clones only, not all of them. The table shows roughly 1.5 million clones, with under 99% occurring only once. Naive CD4+ cells were CD45RA-selected; the remaining cells were memory. Details on this clone: As yet, its antigen is unknown.

Sequencing input: naive CD4+ T cells sorted from blood. Described subset: CD45RA+ positively selected. The source is a man aged 25 to 40 in good health. This sequence joins TRBV5-1 and TRBJ2-3, with D uncertain. The CDR3 protein is CASSDKRRPTDTQYF. CDR3 sequence (DNA): TGCGCCAGCAGCGATAAGAGACGCCCCACAGATACGCAGTATTTT.